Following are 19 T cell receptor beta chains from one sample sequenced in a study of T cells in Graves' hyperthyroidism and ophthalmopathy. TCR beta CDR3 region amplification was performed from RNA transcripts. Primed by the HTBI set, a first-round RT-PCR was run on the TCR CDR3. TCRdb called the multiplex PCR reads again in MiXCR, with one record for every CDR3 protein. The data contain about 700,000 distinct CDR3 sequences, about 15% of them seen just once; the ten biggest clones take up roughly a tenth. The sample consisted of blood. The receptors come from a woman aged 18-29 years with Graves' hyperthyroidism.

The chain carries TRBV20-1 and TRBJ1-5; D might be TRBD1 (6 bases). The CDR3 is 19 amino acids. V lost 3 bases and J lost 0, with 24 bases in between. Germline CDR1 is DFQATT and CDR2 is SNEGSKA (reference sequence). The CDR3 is CSARGIGQRGADSNQPQHF. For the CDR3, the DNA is TGCAGTGCTAGGGGGATAGGACAGCGGGGCGCTGATAGCAATCAGCCCCAGCATTTT.

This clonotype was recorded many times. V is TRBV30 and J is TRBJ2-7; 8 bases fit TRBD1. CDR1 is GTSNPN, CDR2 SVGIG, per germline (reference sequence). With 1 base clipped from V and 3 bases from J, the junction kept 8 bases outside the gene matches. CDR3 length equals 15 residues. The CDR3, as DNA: TGTGCCTGGAGTGCGGACGGGACAGGCGGCTACGAGCAGTACTTC. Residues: CAWSADGTGGYEQYF.

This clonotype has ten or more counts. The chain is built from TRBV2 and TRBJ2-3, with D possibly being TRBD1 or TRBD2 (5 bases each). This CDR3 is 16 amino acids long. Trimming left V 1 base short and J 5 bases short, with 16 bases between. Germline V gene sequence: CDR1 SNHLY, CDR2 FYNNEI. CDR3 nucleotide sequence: TGTGCCAGCAGTGAAGGGGGCGGGCTGGCTGAAGATACGCAGTATTTT. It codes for CASSEGGGLAEDTQYF. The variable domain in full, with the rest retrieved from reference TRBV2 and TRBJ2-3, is EPEVTQTPSHQVTQMGQEVILRCVPISNHLYFYWYRQILGQKVEFLVSFYNNEISEKSEIFDDQFSVERPDGSNFTLKIRSTKLEDSAMYFCASSEGGGLAEDTQYFGPGTRLTVL.

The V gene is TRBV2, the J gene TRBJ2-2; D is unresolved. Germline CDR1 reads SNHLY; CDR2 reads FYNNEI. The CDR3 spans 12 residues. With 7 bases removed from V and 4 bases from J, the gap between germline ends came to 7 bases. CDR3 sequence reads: CASKVSTGELFF. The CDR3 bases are TGTGCCAGCAAAGTGAGCACCGGGGAGCTGTTTTTT. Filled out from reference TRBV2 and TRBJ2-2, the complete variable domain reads EPEVTQTPSHQVTQMGQEVILRCVPISNHLYFYWYRQILGQKVEFLVSFYNNEISEKSEIFDDQFSVERPDGSNFTLKIRSTKLEDSAMYFCASKVSTGELFFGEGSRLTVL.

CDR3 region: CATSMKATGGWNTIYF. CDR3 sequence (DNA): TGTGCCACCAGCATGAAAGCGACAGGGGGCTGGAACACCATATATTTT. This chain joins TRBV15 and TRBJ1-3; 10 bases map to TRBD1. The germline V gene encodes CDR1 LNHNV and CDR2 YYDKDF (reference sequence). CDR3 length: 16 amino acids. Trimming cost V 4 bases and J 7 bases; bases outside gene matches: 10.

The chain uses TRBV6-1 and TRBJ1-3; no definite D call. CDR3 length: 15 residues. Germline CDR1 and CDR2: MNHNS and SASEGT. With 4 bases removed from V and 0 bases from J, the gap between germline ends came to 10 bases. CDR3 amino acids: CASSGIMSSGNTIYF. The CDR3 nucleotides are TGTGCCAGCAGTGGAATAATGAGCTCTGGAAACACCATATATTTT.

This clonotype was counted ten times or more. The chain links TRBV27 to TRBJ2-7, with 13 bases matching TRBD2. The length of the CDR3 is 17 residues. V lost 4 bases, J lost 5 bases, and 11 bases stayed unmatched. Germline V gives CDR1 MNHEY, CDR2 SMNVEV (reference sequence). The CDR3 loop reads CASSSAVRTSGRNEQYF. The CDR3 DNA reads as TGTGCCAGCAGTTCCGCAGTAAGGACTAGCGGGAGAAACGAGCAGTACTTC.

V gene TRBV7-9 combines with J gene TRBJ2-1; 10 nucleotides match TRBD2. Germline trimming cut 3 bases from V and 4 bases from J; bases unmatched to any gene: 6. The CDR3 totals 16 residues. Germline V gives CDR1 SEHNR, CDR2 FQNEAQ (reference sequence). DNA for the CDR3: TGTGCCAGCAGCTTTCGAACTAGCGGGGTATACAATGAGCAGTTCTTC. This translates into CASSFRTSGVYNEQFF.

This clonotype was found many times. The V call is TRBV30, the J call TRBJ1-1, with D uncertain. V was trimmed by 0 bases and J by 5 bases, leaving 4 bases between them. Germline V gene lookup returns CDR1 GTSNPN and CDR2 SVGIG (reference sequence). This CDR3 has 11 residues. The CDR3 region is CAWSVGTEAFF. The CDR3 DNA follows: TGTGCCTGGAGTGTTGGGACTGAAGCTTTCTTT.

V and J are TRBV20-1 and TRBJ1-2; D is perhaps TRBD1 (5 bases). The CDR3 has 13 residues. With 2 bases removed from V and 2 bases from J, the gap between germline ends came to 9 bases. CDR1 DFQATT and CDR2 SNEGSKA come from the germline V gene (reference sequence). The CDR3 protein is CSARMGENYGYTF. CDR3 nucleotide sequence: TGCAGTGCTAGAATGGGGGAAAACTATGGCTACACCTTC.

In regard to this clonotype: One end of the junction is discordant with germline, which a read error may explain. The CDR3 DNA reads as TGTGCCAGCAGCGTCACCGGGACAATGAACACTGAGGCTTTCTTT. Protein: CASSVTGTMNTEAFF. V and J are TRBV7-9 and TRBJ1-1; the D gene is possibly TRBD1 (6 bases). Germline lookup yields CDR1 SEHNR and CDR2 FQNEAQ (reference sequence). This CDR3 is 15 amino acids long.

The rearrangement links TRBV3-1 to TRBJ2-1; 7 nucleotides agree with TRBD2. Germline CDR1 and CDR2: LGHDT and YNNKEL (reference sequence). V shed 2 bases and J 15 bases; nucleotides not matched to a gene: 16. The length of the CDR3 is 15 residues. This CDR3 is CASSQLYSSVTSLFF. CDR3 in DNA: TGTGCCAGCAGCCAATTGTATAGCTCCGTGACTAGCCTGTTCTTC.

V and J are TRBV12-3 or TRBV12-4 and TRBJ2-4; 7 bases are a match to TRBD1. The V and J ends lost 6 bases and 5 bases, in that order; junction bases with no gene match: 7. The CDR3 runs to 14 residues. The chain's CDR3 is CASSLMGQQNIQYF. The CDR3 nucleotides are TGTGCCAGCAGCCTCATGGGACAGCAAAACATTCAGTACTTC.

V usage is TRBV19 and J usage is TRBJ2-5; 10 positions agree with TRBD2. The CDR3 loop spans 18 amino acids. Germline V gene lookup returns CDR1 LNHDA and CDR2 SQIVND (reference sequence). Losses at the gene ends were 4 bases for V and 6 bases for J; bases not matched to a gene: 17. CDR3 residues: CASSSLAGEGTPVKTQYF. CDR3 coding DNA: TGTGCCAGTAGTAGTCTAGCGGGAGAGGGGACCCCTGTGAAGACCCAGTACTTC.

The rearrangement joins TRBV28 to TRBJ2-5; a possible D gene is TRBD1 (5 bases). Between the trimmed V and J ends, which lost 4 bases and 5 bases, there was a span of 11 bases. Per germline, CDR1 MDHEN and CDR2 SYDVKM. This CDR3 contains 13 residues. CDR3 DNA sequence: TGTGCCAGCAGTTCCGGCAGGGTCGAGACCCAGTACTTC. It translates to CASSSGRVETQYF.

The CDR3 sequence: CASSRDKGLFYTF. The CDR3 bases are TGCGCCAGCAGCCGGGACAAAGGCCTGTTCTACACCTTC. The genes are TRBV5-1 and TRBJ1-2; D possibly corresponds to TRBD1 (6 bases). Deletions cut 4 bases from V and 10 bases from J, with 17 bases between. The V gene's germline CDR1 is SGHRS and CDR2 YFSETQ. This CDR3 spans 13 amino acids.

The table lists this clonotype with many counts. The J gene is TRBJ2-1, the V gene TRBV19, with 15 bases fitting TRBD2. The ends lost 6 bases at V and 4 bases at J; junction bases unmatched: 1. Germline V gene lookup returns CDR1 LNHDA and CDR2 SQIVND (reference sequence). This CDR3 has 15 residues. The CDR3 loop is CASRGLAGGYNEQFF. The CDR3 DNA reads TGTGCCAGTAGGGGACTAGCGGGAGGATACAATGAGCAGTTCTTC.

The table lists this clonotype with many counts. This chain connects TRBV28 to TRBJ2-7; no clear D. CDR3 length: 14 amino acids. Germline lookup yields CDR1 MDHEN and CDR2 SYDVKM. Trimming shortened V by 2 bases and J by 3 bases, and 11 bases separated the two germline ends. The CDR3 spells CASSLGQTHYEQYF. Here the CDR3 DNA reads TGTGCCAGCAGTTTAGGGCAGACCCACTACGAGCAGTACTTC.

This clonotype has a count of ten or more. CDR3 DNA sequence: TGTGCCAGCAGCAGTCGATCAGGAGGTGCTGGCTACACCTTC. Translated, it gives CASSSRSGGAGYTF. V and J are TRBV7-9 and TRBJ1-2, with D hard to call. The CDR3 has 14 amino acids. The germline V and J ends were trimmed by 5 bases and 7 bases, with 17 bases remaining between them. Germline V gene sequence: CDR1 SEHNR, CDR2 FQNEAQ (reference sequence).